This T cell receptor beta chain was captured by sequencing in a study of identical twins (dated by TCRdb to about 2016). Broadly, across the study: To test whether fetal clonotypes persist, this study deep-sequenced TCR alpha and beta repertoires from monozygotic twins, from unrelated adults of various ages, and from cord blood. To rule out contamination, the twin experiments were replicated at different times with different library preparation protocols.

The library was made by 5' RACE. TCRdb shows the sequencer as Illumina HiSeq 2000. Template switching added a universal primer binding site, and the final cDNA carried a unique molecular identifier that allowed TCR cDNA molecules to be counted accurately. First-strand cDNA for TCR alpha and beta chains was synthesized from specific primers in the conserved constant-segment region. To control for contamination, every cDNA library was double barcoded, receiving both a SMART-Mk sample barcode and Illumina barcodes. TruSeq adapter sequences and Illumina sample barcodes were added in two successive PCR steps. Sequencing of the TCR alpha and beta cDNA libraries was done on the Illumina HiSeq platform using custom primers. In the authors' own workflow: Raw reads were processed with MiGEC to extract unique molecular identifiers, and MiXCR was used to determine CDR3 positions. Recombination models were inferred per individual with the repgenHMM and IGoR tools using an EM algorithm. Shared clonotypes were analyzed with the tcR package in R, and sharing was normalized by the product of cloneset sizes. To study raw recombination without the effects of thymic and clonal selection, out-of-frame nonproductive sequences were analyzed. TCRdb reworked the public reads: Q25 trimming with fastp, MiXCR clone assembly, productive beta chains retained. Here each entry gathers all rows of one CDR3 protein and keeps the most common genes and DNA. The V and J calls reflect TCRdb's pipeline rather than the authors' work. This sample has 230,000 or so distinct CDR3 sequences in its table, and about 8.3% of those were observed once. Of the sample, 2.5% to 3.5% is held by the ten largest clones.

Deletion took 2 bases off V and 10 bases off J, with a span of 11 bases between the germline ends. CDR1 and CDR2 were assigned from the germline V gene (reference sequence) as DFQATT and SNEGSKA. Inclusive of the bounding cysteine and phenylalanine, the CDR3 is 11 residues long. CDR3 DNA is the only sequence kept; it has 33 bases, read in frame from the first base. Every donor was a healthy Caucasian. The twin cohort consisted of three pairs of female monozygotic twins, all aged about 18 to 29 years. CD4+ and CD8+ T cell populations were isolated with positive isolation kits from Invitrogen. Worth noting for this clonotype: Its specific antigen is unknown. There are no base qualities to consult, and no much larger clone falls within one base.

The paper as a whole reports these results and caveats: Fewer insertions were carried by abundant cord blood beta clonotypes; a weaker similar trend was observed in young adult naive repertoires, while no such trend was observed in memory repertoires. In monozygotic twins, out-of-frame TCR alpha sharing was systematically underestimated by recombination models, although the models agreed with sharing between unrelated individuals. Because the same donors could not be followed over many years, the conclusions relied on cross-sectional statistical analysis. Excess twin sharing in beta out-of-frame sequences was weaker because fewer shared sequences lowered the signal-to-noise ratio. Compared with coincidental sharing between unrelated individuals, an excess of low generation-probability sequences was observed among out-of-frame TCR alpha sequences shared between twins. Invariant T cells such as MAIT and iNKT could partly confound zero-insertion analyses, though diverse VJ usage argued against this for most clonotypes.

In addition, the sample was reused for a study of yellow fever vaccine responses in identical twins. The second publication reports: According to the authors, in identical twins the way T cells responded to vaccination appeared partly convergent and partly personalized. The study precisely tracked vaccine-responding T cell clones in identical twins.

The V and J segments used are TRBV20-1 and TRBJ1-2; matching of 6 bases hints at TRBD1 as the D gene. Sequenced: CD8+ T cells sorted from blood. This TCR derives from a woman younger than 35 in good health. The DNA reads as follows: TGCAGTGCTAGACCACAGGGAGCCTACACCTTC. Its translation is CSARPQGAYTF.